Listed below are T cell receptor beta chains from one sample, sequenced in a study of cytomegalovirus exposure and HLA in healthy donors. The assay was immunoSEQ multiplex PCR, and TCRdb's table has in-frame clones only and misses some. The table records 150,000 to 200,000 clones, just under 85% of them present only once. The sequenced material came from PBMCs. Receptors were obtained from a man between 25 and 39 years old in good health and CMV-seropositive. CDR3s include the opening cysteine and the closing phenylalanine or tryptophan. A D gene is named only where the DNA matches it firmly. Expanded clones are given a class, and other clones once, few, many or no size at all.

D: -
V: TRBV2
J: TRBJ1-1
size: -
CDR3: CASRGDMNTEAFF
DNA: TGTGCCAGCAGGGGGGACATGAACACTGAAGCTTTCTTT

D: -
V: TRBV7-2
J: TRBJ1-1
size: -
CDR3: CASSLGGSLRAEAFF
DNA: TGTGCCAGCAGCTTAGGCGGGAGTCTCAGGGCTGAAGCTTTCTTT

D: TRBD1
V: TRBV15
J: TRBJ1-3
size: -
CDR3: CATSIGDSSGNTIYF
DNA: TGTGCCACCAGCATCGGGGACAGTAGTGGAAACACCATATATTTT

D: TRBD1
V: TRBV18
J: TRBJ1-2
size: -
CDR3: CASSPVADRGGYGYTF
DNA: TGTGCCAGCTCACCCGTCGCGGACAGGGGTGGCTATGGCTACACCTTC

D: -
V: TRBV6-1
J: TRBJ1-2
size: -
CDR3: CASSRLYGYTF
DNA: TGTGCCAGCAGTCGACTTTATGGCTACACCTTC

D: TRBD1
V: TRBV7-8
J: TRBJ1-3
size: -
CDR3: CASSLLQGVGNTIYF
DNA: TGTGCCAGCAGCTTATTGCAGGGGGTTGGAAACACCATATATTTT

D: -
V: TRBV21-1
J: TRBJ1-5
size: -
CDR3: CASSPRTHRAQPQHF
DNA: TGTGCCAGCAGCCCTCGGACACACCGGGCCCAGCCCCAGCATTTT

D: TRBD1
V: TRBV19
J: TRBJ1-1
size: -
CDR3: CASSMEAGRGRRTEAFF
DNA: TGTGCCAGTAGTATGGAGGCGGGCAGGGGGCGCCGCACTGAAGCTTTCTTT

D: TRBD1
V: TRBV4-3
J: TRBJ1-4
size: -
CDR3: CASSQRDRGREKLFF
DNA: TGCGCCAGCAGCCAACGGGACAGGGGACGCGAAAAACTGTTTTTT

D: TRBD1
V: TRBV6-6
J: TRBJ1-6
size: -
CDR3: CASKGAGTGGRAPLHF
DNA: TGTGCCAGTAAAGGGGCGGGGACAGGGGGCAGAGCACCCCTCCACTTT

D: -
V: TRBV6-4
J: TRBJ1-6
size: few
CDR3: CASSDEAANSPLHF
DNA: TGTGCCAGCAGTGACGAGGCAGCCAATTCACCCCTCCACTTT

D: TRBD2
V: TRBV30
J: TRBJ2-1
size: -
CDR3: CAWRMSGDNEQFF
DNA: TGTGCCTGGAGAATGAGCGGGGACAATGAGCAGTTCTTC

D: TRBD1
V: TRBV9
J: TRBJ1-1
size: -
CDR3: CASSERGQGFAEAFF
DNA: TGTGCCAGCAGCGAAAGAGGACAGGGGTTCGCTGAAGCTTTCTTT

D: TRBD2
V: TRBV7-8
J: TRBJ2-1
size: -
CDR3: CASSFVAGGPYNEQFF
DNA: TGTGCCAGCAGCTTTGTAGCGGGGGGGCCTTATAATGAGCAGTTCTTC

D: TRBD2
V: TRBV7-9
J: TRBJ2-7
size: -
CDR3: CASSWSGGAPYEQYF
DNA: TGTGCCAGCAGCTGGAGCGGGGGGGCCCCCTACGAGCAGTACTTC

D: -
V: TRBV7-2
J: TRBJ2-3
size: -
CDR3: CASSFFYRATDTQYF
DNA: TGTGCCAGCAGCTTTTTTTACAGGGCCACAGATACGCAGTATTTT

D: TRBD2
V: TRBV19
J: TRBJ2-1
size: -
CDR3: CASRPSGGYNEQFF
DNA: TGTGCCAGTAGGCCTAGCGGGGGATACAATGAGCAGTTCTTC

D: -
V: TRBV30
J: TRBJ1-5
size: -
CDR3: CAWSDRVGQPQHF
DNA: TGTGCCTGGAGTGACAGGGTTGGTCAGCCCCAGCATTTT

D: -
V: TRBV7-8
J: TRBJ2-7
size: -
CDR3: CASTQSPETYEQYF
DNA: TGTGCCAGCACCCAGAGTCCGGAGACCTACGAGCAGTACTTC

D: TRBD1
V: TRBV4-3
J: TRBJ2-1
size: -
CDR3: CASSLWTGSSYNEQFF
DNA: TGCGCCAGCAGCCTTTGGACAGGGAGCTCCTACAATGAGCAGTTCTTC

D: -
V: TRBV27
J: TRBJ1-4
size: -
CDR3: CASGRGGAGEKLFF
DNA: TGTGCCAGCGGCCGCGGGGGGGCGGGCGAAAAACTGTTTTTT

D: TRBD2
V: TRBV5-1
J: TRBJ2-5
size: -
CDR3: CASKRGLAAQETQYF
DNA: TGCGCCAGCAAAAGGGGTCTAGCGGCGCAAGAGACCCAGTACTTC

D: -
V: TRBV13
J: TRBJ1-5
size: -
CDR3: CASSLGPSQHF
DNA: TGTGCCAGCAGCTTAGGCCCGTCCCAGCATTTT

D: -
V: TRBV2
J: TRBJ2-5
size: -
CDR3: CASRLTETGRQETQYF
DNA: TGTGCCAGCAGATTAACAGAGACAGGGAGGCAAGAGACCCAGTACTTC

D: -
V: TRBV9
J: TRBJ1-4
size: -
CDR3: CASSPRREAFEKLFF
DNA: TGTGCCAGCAGCCCCCGGCGGGAGGCCTTTGAAAAACTGTTTTTT

D: TRBD2
V: TRBV6-5
J: TRBJ2-1
size: -
CDR3: CASNRQRGGWDEQFF
DNA: TGTGCCAGCAATCGACAGCGGGGGGGGTGGGATGAGCAGTTCTTC

D: -
V: TRBV9
J: TRBJ2-3
size: -
CDR3: CASSEWGGADTQYF
DNA: TGTGCCAGCAGCGAGTGGGGGGGCGCAGATACGCAGTATTTT

D: -
V: TRBV10-3
J: TRBJ2-2
size: -
CDR3: CAISEAYGVTGELFF
DNA: TGTGCCATCAGTGAGGCATACGGGGTCACCGGGGAGCTGTTTTTT

D: TRBD2
V: TRBV9
J: TRBJ2-1
size: -
CDR3: CASSAGLAGGPNEQFF
DNA: TGTGCCAGCAGCGCCGGACTAGCGGGGGGGCCCAACGAGCAGTTCTTC

D: TRBD1
V: TRBV15
J: TRBJ2-7
size: few
CDR3: CATSRDPGQGSDEQYF
DNA: TGTGCCACCAGCAGAGATCCGGGACAGGGAAGCGACGAGCAGTACTTC

D: -
V: TRBV7-2
J: TRBJ1-1
size: -
CDR3: CASSLVNTMNTEAFF
DNA: TGTGCCAGCAGCTTAGTGAACACCATGAACACTGAAGCTTTCTTT

D: -
V: TRBV11-3
J: TRBJ1-4
size: -
CDR3: CQGPGEKLFF
DNA: TGTCAGGGGCCGGGTGAAAAACTGTTTTTT

D: -
V: TRBV6-5
J: TRBJ1-1
size: -
CDR3: CASSYSQVFVAEAFF
DNA: TGTGCCAGCAGTTACTCCCAGGTGTTCGTGGCTGAAGCTTTCTTT

D: -
V: TRBV9
J: TRBJ2-5
size: -
CDR3: CASSVELDWTQYF
DNA: TGTGCCAGCAGCGTAGAACTAGATTGGACCCAGTACTTC

D: -
V: TRBV5-1
J: TRBJ2-3
size: -
CDR3: CASSTTQGYGTDTQYF
DNA: TGCGCCAGCAGCACCACACAGGGATACGGCACAGATACGCAGTATTTT

D: TRBD2
V: TRBV7-9
J: TRBJ2-5
size: -
CDR3: CASSPPGLAGGLGETQYF
DNA: TGTGCCAGCAGCCCCCCGGGACTAGCGGGGGGGCTGGGAGAGACCCAGTACTTC

D: -
V: TRBV19
J: TRBJ1-5
size: -
CDR3: CASEPGTENQPQHF
DNA: TGTGCCAGTGAACCCGGGACTGAAAATCAGCCCCAGCATTTT

D: TRBD1
V: TRBV19
J: TRBJ2-7
size: once
CDR3: CASSMRGLGEQYF
DNA: TGTGCCAGTAGTATGAGGGGGCTCGGCGAGCAGTACTTC

D: -
V: TRBV29-1
J: TRBJ1-2
size: few
CDR3: CSVGSGDGGYTF
DNA: TGCAGCGTTGGTTCAGGGGACGGTGGCTACACCTTC

D: TRBD1
V: TRBV10-1
J: TRBJ1-2
size: -
CDR3: CASSGDRDYGYTF
DNA: TGCGCCAGCAGCGGAGACAGGGACTATGGCTACACCTTC

D: -
V: TRBV27
J: TRBJ1-5
size: -
CDR3: CASSLVWGQPQHF
DNA: TGTGCCAGCAGTTTAGTTTGGGGCCAGCCCCAGCATTTT

D: -
V: TRBV5-4
J: TRBJ1-5
size: few
CDR3: CASSLDATPFQPQHF
DNA: TGTGCCAGCAGCTTGGATGCCACTCCCTTTCAGCCCCAGCATTTT

D: -
V: TRBV6-5
J: TRBJ1-3
size: -
CDR3: CASRTGSGNTIYF
DNA: TGTGCCAGCCGTACAGGATCTGGAAACACCATATATTTT

D: TRBD1
V: TRBV6-1
J: TRBJ2-7
size: few
CDR3: CASIQDRVVYEQYF
DNA: TGTGCCAGCATTCAGGACAGGGTAGTCTACGAGCAGTACTTC

D: TRBD1
V: TRBV30
J: TRBJ1-1
size: -
CDR3: CAWSDRGHTEAFF
DNA: TGTGCCTGGAGTGACAGGGGACACACTGAAGCTTTCTTT